This TCR beta chain was documented in a study of blood T cell repertoires in COVID-19 (dated by TCRdb to the early 2020s). At the level of the whole study: Collaborator samples came from the United States, Italy and Spain and covered acute and convalescent phases of COVID-19. The prospective study material was composed of cDNA or gDNA derived from T cells, B-cell-depleted T cells, or PBMCs. Subjects who had been exposed to COVID-19, were actively infected with it, or had recovered from it provided the deeply sampled blood TCRbeta repertoires that made up the dataset. A freely available public database, intended as a resource for researchers studying the immune response to SARS-CoV-2, is where the repertoires were released. Samples came from the ongoing ImmuneRACE study (first 160 participants) plus 1,254 subjects from 6 global collaborators. A de-identified subject ID, COVID-19 status, age in years and sex were almost always included in the sample metadata. Where HLA class I and class II types were available, the types were taken from metadata supplied by the sample provider, not from assay-based typing. The research as a whole found: The quantity of clinical and demographic metadata differed by source and by participant and was supplied without curation.

TCRbeta CDR3 regions were amplified from genomic DNA by means of the immunoSEQ Assay, a bias-controlled multiplex PCR. On the study's bioinformatics: Within the assay, amplification of reference gene primers was used to estimate how many nucleated cells each sample contained. To quantify the absolute abundance of each unique TCRbeta CDR3 rearrangement, sequence reads were collapsed and filtered. For each sample, productive Simpson clonality was calculated as the square root of Simpson's diversity index across productive rearrangements. The immuneACCESS repertoire file appears here via TCRdb, limited to in-frame rearrangements. These files lack a portion of the clones; in checked studies, under half of the deficit traces to unresolved V genes, and the cause of the others is not known. The V and J calls and clone size were taken over from that table, and D and trimming were inferred from the DNA. The sample table shows 250,000 or so clones, and around nine tenths are seen once. Around 8.8% of the sample belongs to the ten largest clones.

Whole blood was collected in K2EDTA tubes by collaborating institutions according to the institutions' own protocols. For TCRbeta analysis, collaborator samples were shipped as frozen whole blood, as isolated PBMCs, or as DNA extracted from either sample type. With regard to this clone: The antigen it recognizes is unknown. No much larger clone exists at a distance of one base, and base qualities are not known.

The germline V and J ends show losses of 8 bases and 6 bases respectively, and no gene match explains 3 bases of the junction. Measured from the cysteine to the phenylalanine, the CDR3 is 11 residues long. Solely the CDR3 DNA is kept, with 33 bases framed from the first base. CDR1 WSHSY and CDR2 SAAADI are derived from the germline V gene. Sequenced: peripheral blood. The receptor's source is a man aged 35 to 55 with active or convalescent COVID-19. This receptor chain uses TRBV10-2 and TRBJ1-1; TRBD1 agrees with 7 junctional bases. CDR3 region: CASQGVAEAFF. The DNA sequence is as follows: TGCGCCAGCCAGGGGGTAGCTGAAGCTTTCTTT.